These 8 T cell receptor beta chains were all obtained from the same sample, sequenced in a study of blood T cell repertoires in COVID-19. Sequencing used immunoSEQ multiplex PCR; TCRdb keeps in-frame clones, though not all of them. The data show 40,000 or so clones, around 81% seen once. Input material: peripheral blood. The receptors shown here come from a man aged 50 to 59 with active COVID-19.

This clone was seen more than once but under ten times. V usage is TRBV18 and J usage is TRBJ2-6; 8 bases match TRBD1. The CDR3 has 17 residues. The junction had 4 bases not matched to a gene; V was cut back by 3 bases and J by 0 bases. CDR1 and CDR2 (germline): KGHSH, LQKENI. This CDR3 reads CASSPRTGSSGANVLTF. For the CDR3, the DNA is TGTGCCAGCTCACCGAGGACAGGGAGCTCTGGGGCCAACGTCCTGACTTTC.

The V gene is TRBV4-1, the J gene TRBJ1-6; 7 bases map to TRBD1. V lost 1 base, J lost 6 bases, and 3 bases stayed unmatched. The CDR3 length is 15 residues. The germline CDR1 and CDR2 sequences are MGHRA and YSYEKL. The CDR3 DNA is TGCGCCAGCAGCCAAGCGACAGGGCTTAATTCACCCCTCCACTTT. As protein: CASSQATGLNSPLHF.

In this sample, this clone turned up a few times. The chain uses TRBV7-8 and TRBJ2-2; D is ambiguous. V was trimmed by 0 bases and J by 0 bases, leaving 8 bases between them. The length of the CDR3 is 16 residues. The V gene's germline CDR1 is SGHVS and CDR2 FQNEAQ. The CDR3 sequence is CASSLASFANTGELFF. The CDR3 DNA sequence: TGTGCCAGCAGCTTAGCCTCGTTCGCGAACACCGGGGAGCTGTTTTTT.

The chain couples TRBV27 to TRBJ2-7; no firm D call. There are 15 residues in the CDR3. The V and J ends lost 2 bases and 2 bases respectively, with 13 bases between them. Germline lookup yields CDR1 MNHEY and CDR2 SMNVEV (reference sequence). CDR3 amino acids: CASSLAGGPTYEQYF. The CDR3 DNA reads TGTGCCAGCAGTTTAGCCGGCGGTCCCACCTACGAGCAGTACTTC.

The rearrangement uses TRBV10-3 and TRBJ1-1, with 8 bases matching TRBD1. In germline, CDR1 is ENHRY, CDR2 SYGVKD. Unmatched junction bases numbered 2, after V lost 4 bases and J lost 7 bases. The CDR3 totals 12 residues. CDR3 sequence reads: CAISVGTGEAFF. CDR3 DNA: TGTGCCATCAGTGTAGGGACAGGTGAAGCTTTCTTT.

CDR3 protein: CASSQTSGTYNEQFF. CDR3 DNA sequence: TGTGCCAGCAGCCAAACTAGCGGAACCTACAATGAGCAGTTCTTC. V usage is TRBV7-3 and J usage is TRBJ2-1, with 8 bases fitting TRBD2. With 5 bases clipped from V and 2 bases from J, the junction kept 5 bases outside the gene matches. This CDR3 spans 15 amino acids. Germline assignment: CDR1 SGHTA and CDR2 FQGTGA.

This clone appeared a single time. V gene TRBV10-3 combines with J gene TRBJ2-7; unclear D gene. The CDR3 is 12 residues long. Per germline, CDR1 ENHRY and CDR2 SYGVKD. The V end lost 4 bases, the J end lost 4 bases, and 8 bases lay between the germline ends. The CDR3: CAISGMTYEQYF. For the CDR3, the DNA is TGTGCCATCAGTGGGATGACATACGAGCAGTACTTC.

The chain is built from TRBV2 and TRBJ1-3, with D hard to call. V was clipped by 2 bases and J by 0 bases, with 11 bases between them. The CDR3 is made up of 16 amino acids. CDR1 is SNHLY and CDR2 is FYNNEI in the germline V gene. The chain's CDR3 is CASSELFQVSGNTIYF. The CDR3 DNA sequence: TGTGCCAGCAGTGAACTATTCCAGGTCTCTGGAAACACCATATATTTT. The full variable domain, with the rest looked up from reference TRBV2 and TRBJ1-3, is EPEVTQTPSHQVTQMGQEVILRCVPISNHLYFYWYRQILGQKVEFLVSFYNNEISEKSEIFDDQFSVERPDGSNFTLKIRSTKLEDSAMYFCASSELFQVSGNTIYFGEGSWLTVV.